Presented here are 16 T cell receptor beta chains from one specimen sequenced in a study of shared clonotypes between healthy human individuals. Data came from immunoSEQ multiplex PCR; TCRdb stores just in-frame clones and leaves some out. The data contain a few hundred thousand clones, about 70% of them singletons. The material sequenced was memory CD4+ T cells sorted from blood. The sample's subset: CD45RA-negative fraction. All receptors derive from a man aged 25 to 40 in good health.

This chain links TRBV28 with TRBJ2-6; tentative D call: TRBD1 (5 bases). The V end was cut by 2 bases, the J end by 2 bases, with 13 bases between. CDR1 is MDHEN, CDR2 SYDVKM, per germline. The CDR3 runs 17 residues. CDR3 loop: CASSLLRVSTGANVLTF. CDR3 coding DNA: TGTGCCAGCAGTTTACTCAGGGTTTCGACTGGGGCCAACGTCCTGACTTTC.

This rearrangement joins TRBV27 to TRBJ2-3; 7 bases are a match to TRBD1. Germline loops: CDR1 MNHEY, CDR2 SMNVEV (reference sequence). CDR3 length: 15 residues. V was pared by 7 bases and J by 2 bases, with 9 bases of the junction left unmatched. The CDR3 DNA sequence: TGTGCCAGCACCCCTTCCAGGGGGAACACAGATACGCAGTATTTT. Its translation is CASTPSRGNTDTQYF.

Ten or more counts support this clone. Since no conserved phenylalanine or tryptophan closes the CDR3, a read error is the likely cause. The DNA is left out, because the CDR3 cannot be placed on it with certainty; the CDR3 is given as TCRdb lists it. The J gene is TRBJ2-7, the V gene TRBV7-9; the DNA was not compared with TRBD2, the D call given in the table. The germline CDR1 and CDR2 sequences are SEHNR and FQNEAQ (reference sequence). The CDR3 has 9 residues if both end residues are counted. CDR3 region: CARGSGLHP.

This clone was observed a handful of times. This rearrangement joins TRBV13 to TRBJ2-7; D call uncertain. V gave up 4 bases and J gave up 0 bases, with 7 bases separating them. Germline assignment: CDR1 PRHDT and CDR2 FYEKMQ (reference sequence). This CDR3 comprises 13 residues. CDR3 coding DNA: TGTGCCAGCAGCTCTTTGGGCTCCTACGAGCAGTACTTC. Its protein product is CASSSLGSYEQYF.

This rearrangement joins TRBV6-4 to TRBJ1-4; 7 nucleotides match TRBD1. Trimming cost V 4 bases and J 3 bases; bases outside gene matches: 5. The CDR3 sequence is 15 residues long. Germline lookup yields CDR1 MRHNA and CDR2 SNTAGT. The DNA for the CDR3 is TGTGCCAGCAGTGCGGGGACAGCACCTAATGAAAAACTGTTTTTT. Its protein product is CASSAGTAPNEKLFF.

The chain combines TRBV28 with TRBJ1-5; TRBD1 matches 7 bases. This CDR3 is 14 amino acids long. J lost 6 bases, V lost 5 bases, and 7 bases had no gene match. Germline V gene sequence: CDR1 MDHEN, CDR2 SYDVKM. CDR3 region: CASSLGQASQPQHF. The DNA of the CDR3 is TGTGCCAGCAGTCTAGGACAGGCCAGTCAGCCCCAGCATTTT.

CDR3 in amino acids: CASKPDRGYEQYF. CDR3 in DNA: TGTGCCAGCAAGCCCGACAGGGGATACGAGCAGTACTTC. This chain uses TRBV25-1 with TRBJ2-7; TRBD1 matches 8 bases. Trimming cost V 7 bases and J 4 bases; bases outside gene matches: 6. The length of the CDR3 is 13 residues. Per the germline V gene, CDR1 is MGHDK and CDR2 is SYGVNS.

This chain links TRBV2 with TRBJ1-5; 7 nucleotides match TRBD1. The V gene's germline CDR1 is SNHLY and CDR2 FYNNEI. The CDR3 contains 15 residues. Unmatched junction bases numbered 11, after V lost 6 bases and J lost 6 bases. For the CDR3, the DNA is TGTGCCAGCAGCCTACAGGGGCAGTTTGGTCAGCCCCAGCATTTT. Residues: CASSLQGQFGQPQHF.

The chain couples TRBV25-1 to TRBJ2-2, with D tentatively TRBD1 (6 bases). CDR3 size: 15 residues. Germline lookup yields CDR1 MGHDK and CDR2 SYGVNS. V was trimmed by 2 bases and J by 6 bases, leaving 13 bases between them. DNA of the CDR3: TGTGCCAGCAGTGAAGTCGCAGGGGACCCCGGGGAGCTGTTTTTT. This sequence encodes CASSEVAGDPGELFF.

The chain employs TRBV27 and TRBJ2-5, with D unclear. CDR1 is MNHEY and CDR2 is SMNVEV in the germline V gene (reference sequence). With 5 bases removed from V and 1 base from J, the gap between germline ends came to 14 bases. The CDR3 extends over 15 amino acids. The CDR3 loop reads CASSPRTRPQETQYF. The CDR3 DNA sequence: TGTGCCAGCAGTCCGAGGACCCGCCCCCAAGAGACCCAGTACTTC.

This rearrangement joins TRBV19 to TRBJ2-1, with 7 bases lining up with TRBD2. The junction had 6 bases not matched to a gene; V was cut back by 7 bases and J by 3 bases. The CDR3 covers 14 residues. Germline CDR1 and CDR2: LNHDA and SQIVND (reference sequence). CDR3 protein: CASTTGGYYNEQFF. DNA for the CDR3: TGTGCCAGTACCACCGGGGGGTACTACAATGAGCAGTTCTTC. The full variable domain, its missing parts supplied by reference TRBV19 and TRBJ2-1, is DGGITQSPKYLFRKEGQNVTLSCEQNLNHDAMYWYRQDPGQGLRLIYYSQIVNDFQKGDIAEGYSVSREKKESFPLTVTSAQKNPTAFYLCASTTGGYYNEQFFGPGTRLTVL.

The rearrangement joins TRBV6-1 to TRBJ2-3, with 8 bases aligning to TRBD1. Germline V lookup: CDR1 MNHNS, CDR2 SASEGT. V shed 2 bases and J 2 bases; nucleotides not matched to a gene: 6. The CDR3 is 16 residues long. CDR3 loop: CASSEMGQDYTDTQYF. In DNA form, the CDR3 reads TGTGCCAGCAGTGAAATGGGACAGGACTACACAGATACGCAGTATTTT.

This clone came up a few times. The chain joins TRBV9 to TRBJ2-5; D uncertain. This CDR3 has 16 amino acids. CDR1 and CDR2 (germline): SGDLS, YYNGEE. Trimming shortened V by 4 bases and J by 5 bases, and 21 bases separated the two germline ends. CDR3 in DNA: TGTGCCAGCAGCTTCGGACGGAGTCCTCTCGACGAGACCCAGTACTTC. Amino acid sequence: CASSFGRSPLDETQYF.

The chain has TRBV2 and TRBJ1-1; D is unclear. V lost 8 bases and J 5 bases, leaving 9 bases between the germline ends. Germline V gives CDR1 SNHLY, CDR2 FYNNEI. The CDR3 is made up of 11 amino acids. As DNA, the CDR3 is TGTGCCAGCTGGGAGAAGACTGAAGCTTTCTTT. Translating gives CASWEKTEAFF.

This clone was observed a single time. The J gene is TRBJ2-1, the V gene TRBV7-9; weak D call: TRBD2 (6 bases). Germline values: CDR1 SEHNR, CDR2 FQNEAQ (reference sequence). The CDR3 is 17 amino acids. V gave up 4 bases and J gave up 2 bases, with 18 bases separating them. The chain's CDR3 is CASSSLEASVTYNEQFF. The CDR3 DNA reads as TGTGCCAGCAGCTCCCTGGAGGCTAGCGTCACCTACAATGAGCAGTTCTTC.

The chain has TRBV10-2 and TRBJ2-5; 7 bases align to TRBD1. V dropped 6 bases and J dropped 2; count of bases not matched to a gene: 6. Germline values: CDR1 WSHSY, CDR2 SAAADI. The CDR3 has 14 amino acids. The CDR3 DNA follows: TGCGCCAGCAGCCCGACAGGGCGGCAAGAGACCCAGTACTTC. Its protein is CASSPTGRQETQYF.